The T cell receptor beta chain described here comes from a study of shared clonotypes between healthy human individuals. Background on the study: The cohort comprised a couple of women and a few men. Their ages spanned 18 to 49 years.

The CDR3 loop spans 14 amino acids. Per the germline V gene, CDR1 is SGHRS and CDR2 is YFSETQ. The ends were cut back, 4 bases at V and 0 bases at J, with 11 bases in the middle. The table came from immunoSEQ multiplex PCR; TCRdb's copy has only in-frame clones and leaves some out. The sample lists around 2.3 million clones, more than 90% seen once, with roughly 0.13% in the top ten. Regarding the study as a whole: Deeper or shallower sequencing was expected to change how clonotypes are shared among donors. Estimated richness was generally greater in naive than memory subsets.

Remarks on this clone: Its antigen is unidentified.

All the donors were Caucasian adults who lived in Nashville, Tennessee. The chain uses TRBV5-1 and TRBJ2-7, with D unresolved. The sequence was obtained from a man between 18 and 29 years old in good health. Sequenced sample: naive CD4+ T cells sorted from blood. Subset indicated: CD45RA+ positively selected. The CDR3 is CASSPPTNSYEQYF. The CDR3 bases are TGCGCCAGCAGCCCCCCGACAAACTCCTACGAGCAGTACTTC.